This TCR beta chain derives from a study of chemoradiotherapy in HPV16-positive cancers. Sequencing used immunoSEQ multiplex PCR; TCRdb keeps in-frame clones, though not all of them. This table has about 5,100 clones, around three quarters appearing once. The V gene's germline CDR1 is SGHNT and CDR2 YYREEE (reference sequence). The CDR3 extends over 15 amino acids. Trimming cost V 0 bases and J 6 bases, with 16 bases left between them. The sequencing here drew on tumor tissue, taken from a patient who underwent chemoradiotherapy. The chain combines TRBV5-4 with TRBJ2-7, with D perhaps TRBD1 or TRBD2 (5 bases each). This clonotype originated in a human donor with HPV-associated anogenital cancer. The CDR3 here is CASSLGRDDLSEQYF. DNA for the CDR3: TGTGCCAGCAGCTTGGGCCGGGACGATTTGTCCGAGCAGTACTTC.